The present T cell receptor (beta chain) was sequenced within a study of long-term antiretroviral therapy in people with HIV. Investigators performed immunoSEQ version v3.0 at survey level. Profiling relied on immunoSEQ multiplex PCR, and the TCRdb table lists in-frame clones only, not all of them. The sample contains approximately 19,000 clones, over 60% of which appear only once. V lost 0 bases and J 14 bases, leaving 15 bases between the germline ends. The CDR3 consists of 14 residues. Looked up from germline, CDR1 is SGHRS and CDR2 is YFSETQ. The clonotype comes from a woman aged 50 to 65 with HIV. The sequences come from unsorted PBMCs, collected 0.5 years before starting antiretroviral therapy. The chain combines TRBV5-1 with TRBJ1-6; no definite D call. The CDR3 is CASSLEATGSSLHF. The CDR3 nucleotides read TGCGCCAGCAGCTTGGAGGCTACGGGAAGTTCCCTCCACTTT.